This TCR beta chain was profiled in a study of cytomegalovirus exposure and HLA in healthy donors. Study-wide context: Out of about 190 million T cells, an earlier analysis found about 120 million unique TCR beta sequences in total.

This PCR relied on a set of 60 Vbeta primers and 13 Jbeta primers. Produced via immunoSEQ multiplex PCR; TCRdb's table is partial and in-frame only. Of roughly 200,000 clones listed, approximately 70% are singletons. The material sequenced was PBMCs. The receptor was isolated from a man aged 40-50 years in good health and CMV-seropositive.

CDR3 region: CASSYRGLGSSNQPQHF. CDR3 nucleotides: TGTGCCAGCAGTTACAGGGGGCTGGGGAGTAGCAATCAGCCCCAGCATTTT. J is TRBJ1-5 and V is TRBV27, with TRBD1 matching over 9 bases. The CDR3 runs to 17 residues. Looked up from germline, CDR1 is MNHEY and CDR2 is SMNVEV (reference sequence). Germline trimming cut 4 bases from V and 0 bases from J; bases unmatched to any gene: 7.